The 21 T cell receptor beta chains listed next were all sequenced from one sample in a study of blood T cell repertoires in COVID-19. Profiled with immunoSEQ multiplex PCR; TCRdb holds only in-frame clones, not every one. The data contain 150,000 to 200,000 clones, approximately 83% of them seen just once; the ten biggest clones take up roughly 5%. Sequencing was carried out using PBMCs or T cells enriched from blood (not recorded which). These receptors were taken from a man between 70 and 80 years old who had been exposed to COVID-19.

V usage is TRBV3-1 (or the pseudogene TRBV3-2) and J usage is TRBJ1-1; D is undetermined. Germline-derived CDR1 and CDR2 are LGHDT and YNNKEL (reference sequence). CDR3 length equals 11 residues. V lost 1 base, J lost 11 bases, and 8 bases lay in between. CDR3 sequence (DNA): TGTGCCAGCAGCCAAGCATCTGGCGCTTTCTTT. This encodes CASSQASGAFF.

This chain's CDR3 is CASSSGPLHF. CDR3 coding DNA: TGTGCCAGCAGTTCCGGGCCCCTCCACTTT. The V gene is TRBV28, the J gene TRBJ1-6; D is unclear. V was shortened by 4 bases and J by 13 bases, with 5 bases between the two germline ends. CDR3 length: 10 amino acids. CDR1 and CDR2 from the germline V gene are MDHEN and SYDVKM.

The V gene is TRBV12-3 or TRBV12-4, the J gene TRBJ1-4; tentative D call: TRBD1 (6 bases). Trimming removed 6 bases from V and 8 bases from J, with 13 bases in between. CDR3 length equals 13 residues. CDR3 nucleotide sequence: TGTGCCAGCAGACGGGACACGTACGAAAAACTGTTTTTT. Residues: CASRRDTYEKLFF.

The V and J genes are TRBV18 and TRBJ1-2; 7 nucleotides align to TRBD1. The CDR3 is 13 amino acids. With V trimmed by 3 bases and J by 2 bases, 0 bases remained unmatched. From germline, CDR1 is KGHSH and CDR2 LQKENI. This chain's CDR3 is CASSPDRNYGYTF. CDR3 DNA sequence: TGTGCCAGCTCACCGGACAGGAACTATGGCTACACCTTC.

This rearrangement joins TRBV4-1 to TRBJ2-7, with a tentative D call TRBD2 (6 bases). Germline CDR1 is MGHRA and CDR2 is YSYEKL. This CDR3 comprises 14 residues. V lost 4 bases to trimming and J lost 4 bases, with 14 bases between them. The chain's CDR3 is CASSPRASEYEQYF. CDR3 DNA sequence: TGCGCCAGCAGCCCCCGGGCTAGCGAGTACGAGCAGTACTTC.

The rearrangement links TRBV7-2 to TRBJ2-5; D is perhaps TRBD1 (6 bases). CDR1 is SGHTA, CDR2 FQGNSA, per germline. This CDR3 spans 14 amino acids. Trimming cost V 4 bases and J 3 bases, with 12 bases left between them. As DNA, the CDR3 is TGTGCCAGCAGCTGGGTCACAGGGAAAGAGACCCAGTACTTC. Its protein is CASSWVTGKETQYF.

V is TRBV30 and J is TRBJ2-5; 10 bases align to TRBD2. Germline V lookup: CDR1 GTSNPN, CDR2 SVGIG (reference sequence). The ends lost 7 bases at V and 5 bases at J; junction bases unmatched: 7. CDR3 size: 13 residues. The CDR3 loop reads CASRGLASETQYF. The CDR3 DNA sequence: TGTGCCTCCAGGGGACTAGCGTCTGAGACCCAGTACTTC.

This sequence joins TRBV28 and TRBJ1-1; D is perhaps TRBD1 (6 bases). Germline V gene lookup returns CDR1 MDHEN and CDR2 SYDVKM. The CDR3 has 14 amino acids. V lost 5 bases and J lost 6, with 16 bases in between. Here the CDR3 reads CASSAQGIGSEAFF. In DNA, the CDR3 is TGTGCCAGCAGTGCACAGGGTATTGGGTCTGAAGCTTTCTTT.

This chain uses TRBV6-5 with TRBJ2-5; 11 nucleotides match TRBD1. Germline CDR1 and CDR2: MNHEY and SVGAGI. The junction had 6 bases not matched to a gene; V was cut back by 5 bases and J by 4 bases. The CDR3 is made up of 15 amino acids. The chain's CDR3 is CASSRSGQGGETQYF. CDR3 nucleotides: TGTGCCAGCAGTCGGTCGGGACAGGGGGGAGAGACCCAGTACTTC.

V is TRBV7-2 and J is TRBJ1-4, with no clear D. The germline V gene has CDR1 SGHTA and CDR2 FQGNSA. CDR3 length equals 15 residues. Trimming stripped 1 base from V and 0 bases from J, with 6 bases between. CDR3 nucleotides: TGTGCCAGCAGCTTAGTGTCCGCAACTAATGAAAAACTGTTTTTT. It specifies CASSLVSATNEKLFF. The variable domain in full, completed from reference TRBV7-2 and TRBJ1-4, reads GAGVSQSPSNKVTEKGKDVELRCDPISGHTALYWYRQSLGQGLEFLIYFQGNSAPDKSGLPSDRFSAERTGGSVSTLTIQRTQQEDSAVYLCASSLVSATNEKLFFGSGTQLSVL.

The V and J genes are TRBV3-1 (or the pseudogene TRBV3-2) and TRBJ1-6, with D maybe TRBD1 (6 bases). Trimming stripped 4 bases from V and 9 bases from J, with 13 bases between. This CDR3 region has 14 residues. Germline CDR1 reads LGHDT; CDR2 reads YNNKEL (reference sequence). CDR3 in amino acids: CASSPAQGTSPLHF. The CDR3 DNA sequence: TGTGCCAGCAGCCCTGCACAGGGTACTTCACCCCTCCACTTT.

The rearrangement links TRBV7-2 to TRBJ1-1; 11 bases align to TRBD1. CDR1 and CDR2 (germline): SGHTA, FQGNSA. V shed 5 bases, J shed 8 bases, and the junction held 10 bases outside the gene matches. This CDR3 spans 15 amino acids. CDR3 sequence: CASSPGQGGLVEAFF. The CDR3 DNA reads as TGTGCCAGCAGCCCGGGACAGGGGGGGTTGGTAGAAGCTTTCTTT.

The chain couples TRBV5-1 to TRBJ2-7; tentative D call: TRBD2 (6 bases). V lost 4 bases and J lost 0, with 17 bases in between. Germline loops: CDR1 SGHRS, CDR2 YFSETQ. The length of the CDR3 is 16 residues. CDR3 bases: TGCGCCAGCAGCAGTTTCCGCGGGGACGGCTCCTACGAGCAGTACTTC. It is translated as CASSSFRGDGSYEQYF.

This rearrangement joins TRBV4-2 to TRBJ2-5, with D possibly matching TRBD1 (5 bases). V was trimmed by 3 bases and J by 5 bases, leaving 13 bases between them. The CDR3 runs to 14 residues. Per the germline V gene, CDR1 is LGHNA and CDR2 is YNFKEQ. CDR3 protein: CASSQEAAGETQYF. Here the CDR3 DNA reads TGTGCCAGCAGCCAGGAAGCAGCAGGGGAGACCCAGTACTTC.

V gene TRBV6-8 combines with J gene TRBJ2-7; 11 nucleotides align to TRBD1. The length of the CDR3 is 14 residues. Germline V gene lookup returns CDR1 MNHGY and CDR2 SAAAGT. Trimming took 8 bases from V and 0 from J; bases not matched to a gene: 3. The chain's CDR3 is CASGQGASSYEQYF. For the CDR3, the DNA is TGTGCCAGCGGACAGGGGGCGAGCTCCTACGAGCAGTACTTC.

V is TRBV2 and J is TRBJ2-2; TRBD2 aligns across 8 bases. Trimming at V came to 9 bases and at J to 7 bases, leaving 13 bases not matched to a gene. The V gene's germline CDR1 is SNHLY and CDR2 FYNNEI. This CDR3 spans 15 amino acids. The chain's CDR3 is CASVGAGGSGGELFF. CDR3 coding DNA: TGTGCCAGTGTAGGGGCGGGAGGAAGTGGCGGGGAGCTGTTTTTT.

The chain combines TRBV3-1 (or the pseudogene TRBV3-2) with TRBJ2-7; D unresolved. Germline V lookup: CDR1 LGHDT, CDR2 YNNKEL (reference sequence). V was trimmed by 3 bases and J by 7 bases, leaving 7 bases between them. This CDR3 has 11 amino acids. The CDR3 DNA reads as TGTGCCAGCAGCCACTACGGGGAGCAGTACTTC. Its protein is CASSHYGEQYF.

V gene TRBV4-3 combines with J gene TRBJ1-2; D possibly corresponds to TRBD1 (5 bases). Looked up from germline, CDR1 is LGHNA and CDR2 is YSLEER. The CDR3 has 17 residues. The V end lost 0 bases, the J end lost 2 bases, and 16 bases lay between the germline ends. DNA for the CDR3: TGCGCCAGCAGCCAAGATCTCGGGGGTCCCCCCAACTATGGCTACACCTTC. Amino acid sequence: CASSQDLGGPPNYGYTF.

This clone has just one count. The chain couples TRBV9 to TRBJ2-7; the match to TRBD2 covers 8 bases. The CDR3 extends over 15 amino acids. The J segment lost 6 bases and the V segment lost 0 bases, leaving 8 bases of the junction unmatched. Germline values: CDR1 SGDLS, CDR2 YYNGEE. Here the CDR3 reads CASSVGPGGPGEQYF. The CDR3 DNA sequence: TGTGCCAGCAGCGTAGGACCGGGAGGGCCGGGCGAGCAGTACTTC. Full variable domain (outside the CDR3, taken from reference TRBV9 and TRBJ2-7): DSGVTQTPKHLITATGQRVTLRCSPRSGDLSVYWYQQSLDQGLQFLIQYYNGEERAKGNILERFSAQQFPDLHSELNLSSLELGDSALYFCASSVGPGGPGEQYFGPGTRLTVT.

The rearrangement links TRBV15 to TRBJ1-4, with D uncertain. Germline CDR1 LNHNV, CDR2 YYDKDF (reference sequence). The CDR3 consists of 16 residues. V lost 0 bases to trimming and J lost 0 bases, with 8 bases between them. CDR3 sequence: CATSRDTAATNEKLFF. The CDR3, as DNA: TGTGCCACCAGCAGAGACACAGCCGCAACTAATGAAAAACTGTTTTTT.

This clone was seen only once. The chain is built from TRBV18 and TRBJ1-6; no definite D call. Per germline, CDR1 KGHSH and CDR2 LQKENI. Trimming removed 3 bases at V and 5 bases at J, with 11 bases between. The CDR3 runs 15 residues. CDR3 sequence (DNA): TGTGCCAGCTCACCCGTCGAGTCCCATAATTCACCCCTCCACTTT. Protein product: CASSPVESHNSPLHF.